This is a list of T cell receptor beta chains from one sample in a study of response to subunit inactivated influenza vaccine. TCRdb re-called the RT-PCR reads with MiXCR, one entry per CDR3 protein. Among over 400,000 distinct CDR3 sequences listed, about a tenth were seen once. Sequenced material: PBMCs from blood, taken more than 35 days after vaccination. All receptors derive from a man aged 45-60 years who received an inactivated influenza vaccine. The conserved cysteine and the conserved F or W are not part of the CDR3 here. The D gene is left open where the match is weak. The size field is filled for only some rows; it gives once, few, many or a size class.

>TRBV20-1|few|TRBJ1-3|NA
SASVSSGNTIY
>TRBV12-3/TRBV12-4|few|TRBJ1-4|NA
ASSLDRNDNEKLF
>TRBV10-3|many|TRBJ1-2|NA
AISAGGTVVHRDGYT
>TRBV10-2|NA|TRBJ1-5|TRBD1
ASSDRGGDNQPQH
>TRBV15|NA|TRBJ2-7|NA
ATSREGNPGNEQY
>TRBV20-1|NA|TRBJ1-1|NA
SARAGHINTEAF
>TRBV20-1|once|TRBJ2-3|TRBD2
SAAISGTNTDTQY
>TRBV7-2|few|TRBJ2-3|NA
ASSLLSRASTDTQY
>TRBV5-1|few|TRBJ2-1|TRBD2
ASSRLAGGGSYNEQF
>TRBV12-3/TRBV12-4|many|TRBJ2-7|NA
ASSFGQGSEQY
>TRBV7-9|many|TRBJ2-2|NA
ASTPGRHLNTGELF
>TRBV3-1|NA|TRBJ2-7|TRBD2
ASSLGLAGVSYEQY
>TRBV5-1|NA|TRBJ2-7|TRBD2
ASSLNSGRQGEQY
>TRBV28|NA|TRBJ2-7|NA
ATMGRSYEQY
>TRBV6-6|few|TRBJ1-5|NA
ASSSDQPQH
>TRBV20-1|many|TRBJ2-7|NA
SARPPGPHEQY
>TRBV4-1|few|TRBJ2-3|TRBD1
ASSQGNDRGPDTQY
>TRBV28|few|TRBJ1-5|TRBD1
ASSFVFGTDSNQPQH
>TRBV12-3/TRBV12-4|many|TRBJ1-1|NA
ASSFVTEAF
>TRBV10-3|few|TRBJ2-7|TRBD1
AISESLGGQPYEQY
>TRBV11-2|few|TRBJ2-7|TRBD2
ASSLEVGGEYEQY
>TRBV5-1|NA|TRBJ1-1|TRBD1
ASSLAAGQGDTEAF
>TRBV27|many|TRBJ2-1|TRBD2
ASSQVVAGEGEQF
>TRBV20-1|many|TRBJ2-7|TRBD2
SASPGGYEQY
>TRBV20-1|many|TRBJ2-7|TRBD1
SAPMAGGYEQY
>TRBV12-3/TRBV12-4|many|TRBJ1-6|TRBD1
ASSFDWQGGNSPLH